In this sample, the clone carrying this T cell receptor (beta chain) turned up once. The antigen is undetermined. CDR1 is SGDLS, CDR2 YYNGEE, per germline. This CDR3 has 15 residues. Between the trimmed V and J ends, which lost 0 bases and 6 bases, there was a span of 12 bases. TCRdb's table, derived via immunoSEQ multiplex PCR, lists solely in-frame clones and lacks some. The data show some 340,000 clones, just under 85% seen once. Treatment meaning: around 19 received Ad26.COV2.S at low or high dose, single or two shots; about 5 received placebo; per-sample allocation not given. Day 63 following the first vaccine or placebo injection was when the samples were taken. Wuhan-strain spike was delivered by a replication-incompetent Ad26 vector. The sample comes from a study of Ad26.COV2.S vaccination and SARS-CoV-2 variants. In the study overall: Ad26.COV2.S arm of COV1001 included the donor. Ad26.COV2.S given intramuscularly, once or twice 56 days apart.

Study observations and caveats: The placebo group had lower spike-specific TCR breadth than the vaccine recipients did.

The source of this sequence is a person aged 18-65 years who received the Ad26.COV2.S COVID-19 vaccine or a placebo. The genes are TRBV9 and TRBJ1-4; no firm D call. This material consisted of peripheral blood, taken in a trial of Ad26.COV2.S vaccine versus placebo. The CDR3 loop is CASSVGPGLDEKLFF. The CDR3 DNA reads as TGTGCCAGCAGCGTAGGTCCGGGGTTGGATGAAAAACTGTTTTTT.